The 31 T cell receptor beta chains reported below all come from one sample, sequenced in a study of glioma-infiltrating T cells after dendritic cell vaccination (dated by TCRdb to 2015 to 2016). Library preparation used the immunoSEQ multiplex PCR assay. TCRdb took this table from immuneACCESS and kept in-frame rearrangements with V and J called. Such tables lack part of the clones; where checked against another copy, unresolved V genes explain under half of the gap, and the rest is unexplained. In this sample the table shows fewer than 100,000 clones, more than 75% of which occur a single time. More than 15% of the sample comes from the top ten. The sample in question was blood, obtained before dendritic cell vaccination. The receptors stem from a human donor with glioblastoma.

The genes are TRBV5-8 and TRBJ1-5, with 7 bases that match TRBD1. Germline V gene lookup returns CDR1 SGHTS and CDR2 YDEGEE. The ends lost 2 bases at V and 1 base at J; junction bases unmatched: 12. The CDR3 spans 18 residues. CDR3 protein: CASSLRQGAVASNQPQHF. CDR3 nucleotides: TGTGCCAGCAGCTTAAGACAGGGAGCCGTCGCAAGCAATCAGCCCCAGCATTTT.

The CDR3 loop is CASSWGQYGYTF. CDR3 coding DNA: TGTGCCAGCAGTTGGGGACAGTATGGCTACACCTTC. The rearrangement uses TRBV28 and TRBJ1-2, with 7 bases aligning to TRBD1. V trimming: 4 bases; J trimming: 5 bases; junction bases outside the gene matches: 1. Germline CDR1 and CDR2: MDHEN and SYDVKM. The CDR3 has 12 amino acids.

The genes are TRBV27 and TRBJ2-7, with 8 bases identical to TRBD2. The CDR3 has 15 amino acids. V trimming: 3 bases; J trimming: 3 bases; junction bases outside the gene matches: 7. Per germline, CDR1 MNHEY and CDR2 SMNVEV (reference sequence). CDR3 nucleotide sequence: TGTGCCAGCAGTTTTCGGCGGGGGGAAGGCTACGAGCAGTACTTC. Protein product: CASSFRRGEGYEQYF.

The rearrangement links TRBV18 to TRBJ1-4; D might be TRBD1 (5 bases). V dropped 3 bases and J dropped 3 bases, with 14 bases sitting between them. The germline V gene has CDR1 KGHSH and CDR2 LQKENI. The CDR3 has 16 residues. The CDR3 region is CASSPGQVESNEKLFF. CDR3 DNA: TGTGCCAGCTCACCGGGGCAGGTTGAGTCTAATGAAAAACTGTTTTTT.

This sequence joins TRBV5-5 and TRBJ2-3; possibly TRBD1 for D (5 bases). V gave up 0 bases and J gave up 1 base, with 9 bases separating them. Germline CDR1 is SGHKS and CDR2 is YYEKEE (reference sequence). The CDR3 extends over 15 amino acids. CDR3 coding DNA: TGTGCCAGCAGCTTGGCTGGGGCGGGCACAGATACGCAGTATTTT. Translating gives CASSLAGAGTDTQYF.

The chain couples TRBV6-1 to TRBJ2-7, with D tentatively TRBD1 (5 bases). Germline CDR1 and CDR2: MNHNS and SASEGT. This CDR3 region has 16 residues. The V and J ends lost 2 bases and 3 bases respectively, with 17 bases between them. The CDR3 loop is CASSESRQGKNYEQYF. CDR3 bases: TGTGCCAGCAGTGAAAGCCGCCAGGGAAAAAACTACGAGCAGTACTTC.

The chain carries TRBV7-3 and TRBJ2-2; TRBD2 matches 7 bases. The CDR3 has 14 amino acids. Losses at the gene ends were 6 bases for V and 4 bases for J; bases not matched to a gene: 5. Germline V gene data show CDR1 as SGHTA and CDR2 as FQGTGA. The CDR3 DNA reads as TGTGCCAGCAGACGGCGGGAGACCACCGGGGAGCTGTTTTTT. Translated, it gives CASRRRETTGELFF.

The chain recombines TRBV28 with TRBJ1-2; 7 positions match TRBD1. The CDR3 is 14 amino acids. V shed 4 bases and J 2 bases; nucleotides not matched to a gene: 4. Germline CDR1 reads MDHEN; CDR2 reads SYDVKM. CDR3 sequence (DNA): TGTGCCAGCAGTTGGGACAGATTAAACTATGGCTACACCTTC. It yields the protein CASSWDRLNYGYTF.

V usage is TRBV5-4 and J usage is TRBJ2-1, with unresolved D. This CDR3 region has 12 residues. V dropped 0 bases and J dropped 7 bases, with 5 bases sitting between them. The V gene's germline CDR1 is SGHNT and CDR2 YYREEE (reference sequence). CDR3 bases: TGTGCCAGCAGCTTGGGCCGGAATGAGCAGTTCTTC. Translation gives CASSLGRNEQFF. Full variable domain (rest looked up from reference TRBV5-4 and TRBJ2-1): ETGVTQSPTHLIKTRGQQVTLRCSSQSGHNTVSWYQQALGQGPQFIFQYYREEENGRGNFPPRFSGLQFPNYSSELNVNALELDDSALYLCASSLGRNEQFFGPGTRLTVL.

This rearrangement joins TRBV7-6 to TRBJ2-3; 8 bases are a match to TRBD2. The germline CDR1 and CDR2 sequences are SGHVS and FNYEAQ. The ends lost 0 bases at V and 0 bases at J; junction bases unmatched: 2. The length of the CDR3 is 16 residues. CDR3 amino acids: CASSLAPGGSTDTQYF. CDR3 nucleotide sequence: TGTGCCAGCAGCTTAGCTCCGGGGGGGAGCACAGATACGCAGTATTTT.

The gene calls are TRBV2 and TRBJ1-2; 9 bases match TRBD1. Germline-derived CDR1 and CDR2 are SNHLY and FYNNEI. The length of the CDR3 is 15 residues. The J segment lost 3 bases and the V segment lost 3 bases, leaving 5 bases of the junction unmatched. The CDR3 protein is CASSEEQGADYGYTF. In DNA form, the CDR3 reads TGTGCCAGCAGTGAGGAACAGGGGGCGGACTATGGCTACACCTTC.

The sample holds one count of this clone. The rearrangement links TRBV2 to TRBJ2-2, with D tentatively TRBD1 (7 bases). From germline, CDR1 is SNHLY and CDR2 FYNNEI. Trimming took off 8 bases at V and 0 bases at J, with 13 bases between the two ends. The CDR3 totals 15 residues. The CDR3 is CASSRRGANTGELFF. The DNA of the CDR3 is TGTGCCAGCTCGCGCAGGGGGGCGAACACCGGGGAGCTGTTTTTT.

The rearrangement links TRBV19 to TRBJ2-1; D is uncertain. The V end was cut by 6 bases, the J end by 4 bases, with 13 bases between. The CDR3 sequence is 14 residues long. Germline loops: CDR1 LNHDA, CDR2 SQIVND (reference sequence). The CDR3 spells CASSLYPPYNEQFF. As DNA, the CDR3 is TGTGCCAGTAGCCTCTACCCCCCATACAATGAGCAGTTCTTC.

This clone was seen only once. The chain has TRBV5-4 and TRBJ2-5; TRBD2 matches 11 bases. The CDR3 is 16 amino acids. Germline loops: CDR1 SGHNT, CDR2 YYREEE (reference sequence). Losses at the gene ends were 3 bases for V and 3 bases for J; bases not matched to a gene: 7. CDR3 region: CASSYGTSGGKETQYF. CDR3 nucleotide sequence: TGTGCCAGCAGCTACGGGACTAGCGGAGGGAAAGAGACCCAGTACTTC.

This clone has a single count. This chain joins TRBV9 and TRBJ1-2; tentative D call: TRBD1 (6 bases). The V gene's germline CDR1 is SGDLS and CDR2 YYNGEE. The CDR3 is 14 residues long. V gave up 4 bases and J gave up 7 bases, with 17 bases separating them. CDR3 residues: CASSPRRGLFGYTF. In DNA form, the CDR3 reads TGTGCCAGCAGCCCGCGGCGGGGGCTTTTTGGCTACACCTTC.

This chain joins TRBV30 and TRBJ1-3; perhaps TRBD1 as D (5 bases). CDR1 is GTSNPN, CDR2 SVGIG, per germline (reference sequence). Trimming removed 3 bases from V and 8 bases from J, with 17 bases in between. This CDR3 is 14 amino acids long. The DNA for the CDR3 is TGTGCCTGGAGCGGAGGGGACCCTTGGGACACCATATATTTT. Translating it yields CAWSGGDPWDTIYF.

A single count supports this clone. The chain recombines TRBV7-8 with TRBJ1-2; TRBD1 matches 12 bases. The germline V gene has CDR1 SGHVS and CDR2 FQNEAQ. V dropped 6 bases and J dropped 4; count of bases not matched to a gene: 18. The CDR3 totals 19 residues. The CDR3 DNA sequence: TGTGCCAGCAGTTCCCCATTACCGGGACAGGGGGCGGGAGCCTATGGCTACACCTTC. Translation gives CASSSPLPGQGAGAYGYTF.

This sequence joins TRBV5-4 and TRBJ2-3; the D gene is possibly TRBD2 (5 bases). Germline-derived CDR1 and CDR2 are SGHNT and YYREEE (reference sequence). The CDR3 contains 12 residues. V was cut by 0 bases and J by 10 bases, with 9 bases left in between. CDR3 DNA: TGTGCCAGCAGCTTGGGGGCTAGCCCGCAGTATTTT. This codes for CASSLGASPQYF.

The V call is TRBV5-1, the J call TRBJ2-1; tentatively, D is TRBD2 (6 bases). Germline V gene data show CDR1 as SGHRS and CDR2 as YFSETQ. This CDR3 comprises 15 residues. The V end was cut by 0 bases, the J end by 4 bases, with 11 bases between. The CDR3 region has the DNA TGCGCCAGCAGCTTGGCAGCGGGCAATTACAATGAGCAGTTCTTC. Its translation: CASSLAAGNYNEQFF.

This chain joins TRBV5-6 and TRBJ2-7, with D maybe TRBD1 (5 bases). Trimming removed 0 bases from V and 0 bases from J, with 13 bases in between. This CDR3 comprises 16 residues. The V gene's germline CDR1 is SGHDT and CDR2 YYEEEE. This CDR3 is CASSLVRALGSYEQYF. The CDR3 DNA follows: TGTGCCAGCAGCTTGGTCAGGGCCCTCGGCTCCTACGAGCAGTACTTC.

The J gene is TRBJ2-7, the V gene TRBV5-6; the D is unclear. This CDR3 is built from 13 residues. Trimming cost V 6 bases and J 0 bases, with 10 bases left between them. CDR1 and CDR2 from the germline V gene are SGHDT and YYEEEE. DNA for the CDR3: TGTGCCAGCACGTATAGGAGCTCCTACGAGCAGTACTTC. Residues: CASTYRSSYEQYF.

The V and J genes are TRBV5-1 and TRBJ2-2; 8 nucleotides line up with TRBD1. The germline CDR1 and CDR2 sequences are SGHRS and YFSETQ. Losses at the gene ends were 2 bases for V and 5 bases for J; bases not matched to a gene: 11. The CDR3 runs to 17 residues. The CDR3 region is CASSFSYRGEATGELFF. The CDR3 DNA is TGCGCCAGCAGCTTCTCCTACAGGGGGGAAGCGACCGGGGAGCTGTTTTTT. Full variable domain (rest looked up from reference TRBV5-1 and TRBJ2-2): KAGVTQTPRYLIKTRGQQVTLSCSPISGHRSVSWYQQTPGQGLQFLFEYFSETQRNKGNFPGRFSGRQFSNSRSEMNVSTLELGDSALYLCASSFSYRGEATGELFFGEGSRLTVL.

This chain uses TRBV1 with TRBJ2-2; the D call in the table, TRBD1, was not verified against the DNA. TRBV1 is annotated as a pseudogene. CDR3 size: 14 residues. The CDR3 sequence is CTSSHQTNTGELFF. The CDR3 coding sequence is TGCACCAGCAGCCATCAAACGAACACCGGGGAGCTGTTTTTT.

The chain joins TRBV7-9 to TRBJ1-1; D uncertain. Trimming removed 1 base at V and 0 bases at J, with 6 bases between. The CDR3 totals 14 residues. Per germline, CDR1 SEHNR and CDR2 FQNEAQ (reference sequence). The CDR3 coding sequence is TGTGCCAGCAGCTTAGGTATTATGAACACTGAAGCTTTCTTT. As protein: CASSLGIMNTEAFF.

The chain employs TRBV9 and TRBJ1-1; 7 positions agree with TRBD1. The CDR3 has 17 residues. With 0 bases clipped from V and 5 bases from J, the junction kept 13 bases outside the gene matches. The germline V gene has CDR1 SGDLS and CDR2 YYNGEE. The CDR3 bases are TGTGCCAGCAGCGTAGACTCTAGGAGGGGGCCTTGGACTGAAGCTTTCTTT. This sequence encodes CASSVDSRRGPWTEAFF.

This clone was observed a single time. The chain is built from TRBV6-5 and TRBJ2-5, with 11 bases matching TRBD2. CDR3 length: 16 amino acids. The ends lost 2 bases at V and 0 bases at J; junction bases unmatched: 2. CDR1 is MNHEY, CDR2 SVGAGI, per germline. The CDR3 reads CASSYGLAGHQETQYF. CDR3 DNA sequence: TGTGCCAGCAGTTACGGACTAGCGGGCCACCAAGAGACCCAGTACTTC.

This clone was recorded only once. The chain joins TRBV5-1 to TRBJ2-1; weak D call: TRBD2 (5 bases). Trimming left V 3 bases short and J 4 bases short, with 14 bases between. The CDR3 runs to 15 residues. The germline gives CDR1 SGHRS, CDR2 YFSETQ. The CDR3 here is CASSSGEGDYNEQFF. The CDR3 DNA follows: TGCGCCAGCAGCTCCGGAGAGGGAGATTACAATGAGCAGTTCTTC. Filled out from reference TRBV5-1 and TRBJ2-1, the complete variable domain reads KAGVTQTPRYLIKTRGQQVTLSCSPISGHRSVSWYQQTPGQGLQFLFEYFSETQRNKGNFPGRFSGRQFSNSRSEMNVSTLELGDSALYLCASSSGEGDYNEQFFGPGTRLTVL.

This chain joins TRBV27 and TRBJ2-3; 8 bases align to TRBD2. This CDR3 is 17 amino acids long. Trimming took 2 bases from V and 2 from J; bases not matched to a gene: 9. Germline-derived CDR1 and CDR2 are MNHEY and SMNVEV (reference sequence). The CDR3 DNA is TGTGCCAGCAGTTTAAGCGGCGGGAGGTTCCCCACAGATACGCAGTATTTT. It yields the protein CASSLSGGRFPTDTQYF.

CDR3 nucleotide sequence: TGTGCCACCTTACTAGCGGGAGGGCCCGACGAGCAGTACTTC. As protein: CATLLAGGPDEQYF. The gene calls are TRBV6-1 and TRBJ2-7, with TRBD2 identical over 13 bases. Unmatched junction bases numbered 8, after V lost 10 bases and J lost 5 bases. From germline, CDR1 is MNHNS and CDR2 SASEGT. The CDR3 runs to 14 residues.

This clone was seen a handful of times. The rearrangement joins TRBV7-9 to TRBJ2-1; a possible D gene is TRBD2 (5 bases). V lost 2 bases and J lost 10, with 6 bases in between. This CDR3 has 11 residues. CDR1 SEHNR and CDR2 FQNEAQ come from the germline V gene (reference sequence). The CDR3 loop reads CASSLRGEQFF. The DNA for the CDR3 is TGTGCCAGCAGCTTAAGAGGGGAGCAGTTCTTC.

This chain's CDR3 is CASSPSGTSGGRQETQYF. DNA of the CDR3: TGCGCCAGCAGCCCGTCCGGGACTAGCGGGGGTAGGCAAGAGACCCAGTACTTC. The J gene is TRBJ2-5, the V gene TRBV5-1; 14 nucleotides line up with TRBD2. The V segment lost 4 bases and the J segment 2 bases; nucleotides outside the gene matches: 10. Germline CDR1 and CDR2: SGHRS and YFSETQ. The CDR3 loop spans 18 amino acids. The entire variable domain, with the rest obtained from reference TRBV5-1 and TRBJ2-5, is as follows: KAGVTQTPRYLIKTRGQQVTLSCSPISGHRSVSWYQQTPGQGLQFLFEYFSETQRNKGNFPGRFSGRQFSNSRSEMNVSTLELGDSALYLCASSPSGTSGGRQETQYFGPGTRLLVL.